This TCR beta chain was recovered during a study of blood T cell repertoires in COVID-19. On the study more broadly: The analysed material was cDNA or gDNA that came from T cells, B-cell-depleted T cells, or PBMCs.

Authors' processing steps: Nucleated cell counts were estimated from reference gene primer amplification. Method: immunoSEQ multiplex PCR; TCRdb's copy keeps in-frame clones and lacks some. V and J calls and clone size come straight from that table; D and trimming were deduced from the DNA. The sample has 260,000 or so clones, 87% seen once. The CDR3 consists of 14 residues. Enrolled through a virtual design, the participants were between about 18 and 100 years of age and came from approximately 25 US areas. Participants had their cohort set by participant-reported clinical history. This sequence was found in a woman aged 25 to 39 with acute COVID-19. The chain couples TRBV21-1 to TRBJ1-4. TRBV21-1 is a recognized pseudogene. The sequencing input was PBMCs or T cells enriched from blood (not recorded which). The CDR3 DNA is TGTGCCAGCAGCAAGGGGGGAGGGAAAGAAAAACTGTTTTTT. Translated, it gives CASSKGGGKEKLFF.